This TCR beta chain appears in the sequencing data of a study of Ad26.COV2.S vaccination and SARS-CoV-2 variants. TCRdb's copy holds only in-frame clones and misses some; the assay was immunoSEQ multiplex PCR. The sample shows about 320,000 clones, about 85% of them seen only once. The CDR3 covers 15 residues. V was cut by 2 bases and J by 0 bases, with 8 bases left in between. Germline-derived CDR1 and CDR2 are SGHTA and FQGTGA. Documented treatment: around 19 received Ad26.COV2.S at low or high dose, single or two shots; about 5 received placebo; per-sample allocation not given. The samples were gathered on day 63 after the first injection of vaccine or placebo. This clone has just one count.

The rearrangement uses TRBV7-3 and TRBJ2-1, with D unclear. The sequences come from peripheral blood, collected in a trial of Ad26.COV2.S vaccine versus placebo. The TCR was taken from a person between 18 and 59 years old who received the Ad26.COV2.S COVID-19 vaccine or a placebo. The CDR3 region has the DNA TGTGCCAGCAGCTTAGAACCCGACTCCTACAATGAGCAGTTCTTC. This gives the protein CASSLEPDSYNEQFF.